The sequence of this TCR beta chain was determined in a study of blood T cell repertoires in COVID-19. Study overall: Researchers got acute and convalescent COVID-19 samples from the United States, Italy and Spain. T cells, B-cell-depleted T cells, or PBMCs provided the cDNA or gDNA that served as material.

Original methodology: Quantification of nucleated cells was approximated via reference gene primer amplification. Data came from immunoSEQ multiplex PCR; TCRdb stores just in-frame clones and leaves some out. The DNA was the basis for D and trimming; V, J and clone size are from that table. This table has a few hundred thousand clones, approximately 85% appearing once. Germline CDR1 and CDR2: MNHEY and SMNVEV (reference sequence). V lost 6 bases to trimming and J lost 3 bases; unmatched junction nucleotides: 3. This CDR3 region has 14 residues. Seattle participants joined during active infection and were tracked over time.

The J gene is TRBJ1-4, the V gene TRBV27; 8 bases fit TRBD1. This clonotype was obtained from a human donor with COVID-19, enrolled during active disease. The donor label of this sample is uncertain. Sequenced input: peripheral blood. The CDR3 DNA is TGTGCCAGCAGGGGGACAGGTTCTAATGAAAAACTGTTTTTT. It specifies CASRGTGSNEKLFF.